The 32 T cell receptor beta chains below were found in one sample sequenced in a study of PD-L1 blockade in urothelial cancer. The data were produced by immunoSEQ multiplex PCR, yet TCRdb's version contains in-frame clones alone and is incomplete. The sample gives about 120,000 clones, roughly 89% of which show up once; roughly 1.8% is in the top ten. This sample's time point: peripheral blood 6 weeks after treatment start. The source was PBMCs, collected around atezolizumab (anti-PD-L1) treatment. The receptors shown here come from a man in his fifties or sixties with urothelial cancer.

The J gene is TRBJ2-7, the V gene TRBV5-3, with TRBD1 matching 8 bases. TRBV5-3 is known as an ORF, though its function is uncertain. The J segment lost 2 bases and the V segment lost 4 bases, leaving 8 bases of the junction unmatched. This CDR3 is 15 amino acids long. The CDR3 DNA sequence: TGTGCCAGAAGCGAGACAGGGGAGGTCGCCTACGAGCAGTACTTC. Translated, it gives CARSETGEVAYEQYF.

The V gene is TRBV27, the J gene TRBJ2-7, with D perhaps TRBD2 (7 bases). Germline V gene data show CDR1 as MNHEY and CDR2 as SMNVEV (reference sequence). V was shortened by 0 bases and J by 3 bases, with 15 bases between the two germline ends. The CDR3 sequence is 16 residues long. CDR3 residues: CASSLSPLRGGYEQYF. The CDR3 bases are TGTGCCAGCAGTTTATCGCCTTTAAGGGGGGGCTACGAGCAGTACTTC.

This chain uses TRBV7-3 with TRBJ1-2; the match to TRBD1 covers 7 bases. CDR1 and CDR2 (germline): SGHTA, FQGTGA. The V gene end was trimmed by 5 bases and the J gene end by 6 bases; junction bases not matched to a gene: 12. This CDR3 has 15 residues. Here the CDR3 DNA reads TGTGCCAGCAGCGCGTCGGGACAGCTATGGGATGGCTACACCTTC. Amino acid sequence: CASSASGQLWDGYTF.

This chain joins TRBV10-2 and TRBJ2-2; D call uncertain. V was clipped by 2 bases and J by 6 bases, with 7 bases between them. The CDR3 spans 13 residues. CDR1 and CDR2 (germline): WSHSY, SAAADI. Here the CDR3 reads CASSEMYAGELFF. The CDR3 DNA is TGCGCCAGCAGTGAGATGTATGCCGGGGAGCTGTTTTTT.

To note about this clone: Other DNA sequences in the sample encode the same CDR3. As DNA, the CDR3 is TGTGCCAGCAGCCATGACTCTTCACCCCTCCACTTT. Protein product: CASSHDSSPLHF. The V gene is TRBV14, the J gene TRBJ1-6; D gene ambiguous. V was pared by 3 bases and J by 9 bases, with 6 bases between. The CDR3 extends over 12 amino acids. Per germline, CDR1 SGHDN and CDR2 FVKESK.

The genes are TRBV6-6 and TRBJ1-1; D unresolved. The V end was cut by 6 bases, the J end by 1 base, with 18 bases between. This CDR3 is built from 16 residues. CDR1 is MNHNY, CDR2 SVGAGI, per germline (reference sequence). The CDR3 DNA reads as TGTGCCAGCAGGATCAAGGTAGCGGGTCCGAACACTGAAGCTTTCTTT. It codes for CASRIKVAGPNTEAFF.

V and J are TRBV19 and TRBJ2-3; 9 bases line up with TRBD1. The CDR3 consists of 14 residues. Trimming took 6 bases from V and 4 from J; bases not matched to a gene: 5. CDR1 is LNHDA, CDR2 SQIVND, per germline (reference sequence). CDR3 protein: CASRSGQGPDTQYF. The CDR3 DNA reads as TGTGCCAGTAGGTCGGGACAGGGCCCAGATACGCAGTATTTT.

The chain links TRBV19 to TRBJ1-2; D unclear. The length of the CDR3 is 15 residues. The germline CDR1 and CDR2 sequences are LNHDA and SQIVND (reference sequence). V lost 0 bases to trimming and J lost 8 bases, with 16 bases between them. The CDR3 reads CASSIDQFGRQGYTF. The CDR3 DNA sequence: TGTGCCAGTAGTATAGATCAATTCGGTCGTCAAGGCTACACCTTC.

This chain connects TRBV7-6 to TRBJ2-6; no definite D call. The CDR3 is made up of 15 amino acids. From germline, CDR1 is SGHVS and CDR2 FNYEAQ. The V end lost 1 base, the J end lost 2 bases, and 6 bases lay between the germline ends. The CDR3 spells CASSLVGAGANVLTF. CDR3 sequence (DNA): TGTGCCAGCAGCTTAGTAGGAGCTGGGGCCAACGTCCTGACTTTC. The complete variable domain, with remaining parts taken from reference TRBV7-6 and TRBJ2-6, reads GAGVSQSPRYKVTKRGQDVALRCDPISGHVSLYWYRQALGQGPEFLTYFNYEAQQDKSGLPNDRFSAERPEGSISTLTIQRTEQRDSAMYRCASSLVGAGANVLTFGAGSRLTVL.

V gene TRBV6-1 combines with J gene TRBJ2-5; 7 positions agree with TRBD1. Germline values: CDR1 MNHNS, CDR2 SASEGT. V trimming: 6 bases; J trimming: 5 bases; junction bases outside the gene matches: 6. This CDR3 has 13 amino acids. The CDR3, as DNA: TGTGCCAGCAGCCGACAGGGATGGGAGACCCAGTACTTC. This translates into CASSRQGWETQYF.

The chain combines TRBV7-2 with TRBJ1-5, with 8 bases matching TRBD1. Germline V gives CDR1 SGHTA, CDR2 FQGNSA. The junction had 2 bases not matched to a gene; V was cut back by 5 bases and J by 2 bases. The length of the CDR3 is 14 residues. For the CDR3, the DNA is TGTGCCAGCAGCCAGGACAGGGGCAATCAGCCCCAGCATTTT. Translating it yields CASSQDRGNQPQHF.

J is TRBJ2-2 and V is TRBV15; D gene uncertain. The CDR3 is 15 amino acids. Germline lookup yields CDR1 LNHNV and CDR2 YYDKDF (reference sequence). Trimming left V 0 bases short and J 6 bases short, with 11 bases between. CDR3 residues: CATSRDSSLAGELFF. Written as DNA, the CDR3 is TGTGCCACCAGCAGAGATTCGTCTCTCGCCGGGGAGCTGTTTTTT. The entire variable domain, with the rest obtained from reference TRBV15 and TRBJ2-2, is as follows: DAMVIQNPRYQVTQFGKPVTLSCSQTLNHNVMYWYQQKSSQAPKLLFHYYDKDFNNEADTPDNFQSRRPNTSFCFLDIRSPGLGDTAMYLCATSRDSSLAGELFFGEGSRLTVL.

V usage is TRBV2 and J usage is TRBJ2-7; D is possibly TRBD2 (6 bases). The germline V and J ends were trimmed by 6 bases and 5 bases, with 17 bases remaining between them. CDR3 length equals 14 residues. CDR1 is SNHLY and CDR2 is FYNNEI in the germline V gene. CDR3 nucleotides: TGTGCCAGCAGCCAGGACGGGGCGGGGCACGAGCAGTACTTC. It translates to CASSQDGAGHEQYF.

This clone was seen ten or more times. The rearrangement links TRBV5-1 to TRBJ1-5; D call uncertain. Trimming removed 0 bases at V and 4 bases at J, with 11 bases between. The CDR3 contains 15 residues. CDR1 and CDR2 (germline): SGHRS, YFSETQ. Here the CDR3 reads CASSLGTAYNQPQHF. DNA for the CDR3: TGCGCCAGCAGCTTGGGCACCGCCTATAATCAGCCCCAGCATTTT.

The J gene is TRBJ1-3, the V gene TRBV2; 8 bases align to TRBD1. The germline gives CDR1 SNHLY, CDR2 FYNNEI. The CDR3 spans 13 residues. The ends lost 6 bases at V and 2 bases at J; junction bases unmatched: 0. The CDR3 nucleotides read TGTGCCAGCAGGGACAGGGCTGGAAACACCATATATTTT. Translation gives CASRDRAGNTIYF.

This clone came up once. The CDR3 bases are TGTGCCAGCAGCTTACCGGGACAGGGGACTTCGAGCGGCAATCAGCCCCAGCATTTT. This codes for CASSLPGQGTSSGNQPQHF. The chain links TRBV5-8 to TRBJ1-5; 10 nucleotides agree with TRBD1. Per the germline V gene, CDR1 is SGHTS and CDR2 is YDEGEE. The CDR3 runs to 19 residues. V shed 2 bases and J 2 bases; nucleotides not matched to a gene: 13.

This sequence joins TRBV6-5 and TRBJ1-1, with 9 nucleotides matching TRBD1. From germline, CDR1 is MNHEY and CDR2 SVGAGI. There are 15 residues in the CDR3. Trimming removed 7 bases from V and 5 bases from J; junction bases left unmatched: 11. The CDR3, as DNA: TGTGCCAGCACACCGGTGACAGGGGGAGAGACTGAAGCTTTCTTT. It codes for CASTPVTGGETEAFF.

The rearrangement links TRBV27 to TRBJ2-1; D gene ambiguous. Trimming left V 6 bases short and J 0 bases short, with 12 bases between. CDR1 and CDR2 from the germline V gene are MNHEY and SMNVEV (reference sequence). The CDR3 has 15 residues. CDR3 DNA sequence: TGTGCCAGCAGACCGTCCTACAGCTCCTACAATGAGCAGTTCTTC. It encodes CASRPSYSSYNEQFF.

The chain links TRBV5-1 to TRBJ2-5; 7 bases are a match to TRBD1. Germline V gives CDR1 SGHRS, CDR2 YFSETQ. The CDR3 runs to 16 residues. Trimming cost V 5 bases and J 0 bases; bases outside gene matches: 10. CDR3 bases: TGCGCCAGCAGAGTAAGGGGGCATTCGTACCAAGAGACCCAGTACTTC. It codes for CASRVRGHSYQETQYF.

The chain combines TRBV30 with TRBJ2-5, with a tentative D call TRBD2 (6 bases). Germline-derived CDR1 and CDR2 are GTSNPN and SVGIG (reference sequence). This CDR3 is 11 amino acids long. V lost 1 base to trimming and J lost 7 bases, with 7 bases between them. CDR3 sequence: CAWSAGGTQYF. The DNA of the CDR3 is TGTGCCTGGAGTGCCGGGGGGACCCAGTACTTC.

The V and J genes are TRBV11-1 and TRBJ2-7, with 7 bases that match TRBD1. Germline CDR1 reads SGHAT; CDR2 reads FQDESV (reference sequence). CDR3 length: 13 amino acids. Germline trimming cut 7 bases from V and 5 bases from J; bases unmatched to any gene: 8. The CDR3 DNA is TGTGCCAGCACCCGACAGGGTGAGAACGAGCAGTACTTC. Translated, it gives CASTRQGENEQYF.

The chain links TRBV7-6 to TRBJ1-3; no clear D. The V end was cut by 5 bases, the J end by 0 bases, with 11 bases between. This CDR3 is 15 amino acids long. CDR1 and CDR2 (germline): SGHVS, FNYEAQ. This CDR3 reads CASSPGLDSGNTIYF. CDR3 coding DNA: TGTGCCAGCAGCCCGGGTCTTGACTCTGGAAACACCATATATTTT.

J is TRBJ2-7 and V is TRBV18, with D hard to call. V was pared by 6 bases and J by 2 bases, with 11 bases between. The CDR3 is 13 residues long. Germline assignment: CDR1 KGHSH and CDR2 LQKENI. CDR3 coding DNA: TGTGCCAGCTCTGGTTATAGCCCCTACGAGCAGTACTTC. This gives the protein CASSGYSPYEQYF.

CDR3: CASSDTSRETQYF. CDR3 DNA: TGTGCCAGCAGCGATACTAGTCGTGAGACCCAGTACTTC. The chain uses TRBV5-5 and TRBJ2-5, with D tentatively TRBD2 (5 bases). Germline CDR1 is SGHKS and CDR2 is YYEKEE (reference sequence). Trimming left V 4 bases short and J 5 bases short, with 12 bases between. The CDR3 is 13 residues long.

The gene calls are TRBV28 and TRBJ1-4; D might be TRBD1 (5 bases). This CDR3 region has 14 residues. With 6 bases removed from V and 6 bases from J, the gap between germline ends came to 14 bases. The germline gives CDR1 MDHEN, CDR2 SYDVKM. For the CDR3, the DNA is TGTGCCAGCAGGGGAGGGGCGGGACATGAAAAACTGTTTTTT. Translation: CASRGGAGHEKLFF.

The genes are TRBV7-9 and TRBJ1-2; 8 nucleotides align to TRBD1. Germline V gene sequence: CDR1 SEHNR, CDR2 FQNEAQ (reference sequence). This CDR3 is 13 amino acids long. V dropped 5 bases and J dropped 2; count of bases not matched to a gene: 1. In nucleotides, the CDR3 is TGTGCCAGCAGCCGACAGGGGAACTATGGCTACACCTTC. Amino acids: CASSRQGNYGYTF.

The chain is built from TRBV10-1 and TRBJ1-1; TRBD1 is a possible D gene (6 bases). The V gene's germline CDR1 is WNHNN and CDR2 SYGVQD (reference sequence). With 6 bases removed from V and 2 bases from J, the gap between germline ends came to 10 bases. CDR3 length: 13 residues. The CDR3 loop is CASSLDSNTEAFF. The CDR3 bases are TGCGCCAGCAGCCTGGACAGTAACACTGAAGCTTTCTTT.

In its sample, this clone was seen once. The rearrangement uses TRBV6-6 and TRBJ2-7; 9 bases map to TRBD2. CDR1 and CDR2 (germline): MNHNY, SVGAGI (reference sequence). The CDR3 covers 15 residues. V was clipped by 6 bases and J by 3 bases; unmatched bases: 9. In DNA, the CDR3 is TGTGCCAGCAGGGGGTGGGAGCGGGGGGTCTACGAGCAGTACTTC. Amino acid sequence: CASRGWERGVYEQYF.

The chain employs TRBV5-6 and TRBJ2-7; tentatively, D is TRBD2 (6 bases). CDR1 SGHDT and CDR2 YYEEEE come from the germline V gene. This CDR3 comprises 15 residues. The ends were cut back, 5 bases at V and 5 bases at J, with 20 bases in the middle. CDR3 in DNA: TGTGCCAGCAGACCTTGGGGACTCCCGAGAGACGAGCAGTACTTC. Translating it yields CASRPWGLPRDEQYF.

This clone has just a few counts. This chain connects TRBV13 to TRBJ2-2, with D perhaps TRBD2 (7 bases). The germline gives CDR1 PRHDT, CDR2 FYEKMQ (reference sequence). Trimming shortened V by 3 bases and J by 8 bases, and 16 bases separated the two germline ends. CDR3 length: 15 amino acids. The CDR3 sequence is CASSFPDAGAGELFF. The CDR3 DNA is TGTGCCAGCAGCTTCCCGGACGCGGGGGCGGGGGAGCTGTTTTTT.

This clone was counted only a few times. V and J are TRBV6-1 and TRBJ1-5; 7 nucleotides match TRBD1. The CDR3 has 13 residues. V lost 4 bases and J lost 5; bases outside the gene matches: 2. CDR1 is MNHNS and CDR2 is SASEGT in the germline V gene. The DNA of the CDR3 is TGTGCCAGCAGTGGGACAGGAGATCAGCCCCAGCATTTT. Translated: CASSGTGDQPQHF.

The chain couples TRBV28 to TRBJ2-7; 8 bases align to TRBD2. CDR1 and CDR2 from the germline V gene are MDHEN and SYDVKM. The CDR3 spans 15 residues. V lost 5 bases to trimming and J lost 3 bases; unmatched junction nucleotides: 9. This CDR3 reads CASSPQAGDFYEQYF. CDR3 nucleotides: TGTGCCAGCAGTCCCCAAGCGGGAGATTTCTACGAGCAGTACTTC.